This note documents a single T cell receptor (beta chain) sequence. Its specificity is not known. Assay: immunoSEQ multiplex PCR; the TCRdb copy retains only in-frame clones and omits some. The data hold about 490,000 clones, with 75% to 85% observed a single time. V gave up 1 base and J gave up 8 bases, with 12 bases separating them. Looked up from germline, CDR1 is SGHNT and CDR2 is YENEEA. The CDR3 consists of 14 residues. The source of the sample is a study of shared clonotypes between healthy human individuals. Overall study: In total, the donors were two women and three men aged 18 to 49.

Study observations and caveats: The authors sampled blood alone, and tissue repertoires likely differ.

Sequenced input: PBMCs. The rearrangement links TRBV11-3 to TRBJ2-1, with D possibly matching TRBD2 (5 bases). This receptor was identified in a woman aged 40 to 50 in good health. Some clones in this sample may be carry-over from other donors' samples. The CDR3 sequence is CASSLGLATDEQFF. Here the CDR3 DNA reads TGTGCCAGCAGCTTAGGCCTAGCTACGGATGAGCAGTTCTTC.